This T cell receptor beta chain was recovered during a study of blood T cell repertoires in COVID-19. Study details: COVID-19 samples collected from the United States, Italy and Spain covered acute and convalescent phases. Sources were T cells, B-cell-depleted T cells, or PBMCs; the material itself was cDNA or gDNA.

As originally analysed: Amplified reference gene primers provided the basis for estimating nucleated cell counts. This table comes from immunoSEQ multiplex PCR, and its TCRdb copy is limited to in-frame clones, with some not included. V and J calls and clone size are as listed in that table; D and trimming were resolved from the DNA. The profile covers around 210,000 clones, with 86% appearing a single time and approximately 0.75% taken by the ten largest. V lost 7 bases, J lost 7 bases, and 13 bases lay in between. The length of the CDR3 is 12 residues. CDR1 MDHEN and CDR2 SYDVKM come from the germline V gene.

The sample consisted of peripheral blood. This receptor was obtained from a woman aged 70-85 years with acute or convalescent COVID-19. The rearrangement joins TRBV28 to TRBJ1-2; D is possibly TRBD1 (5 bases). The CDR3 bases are TGTGCCAGCACGCGCGTGGGGGGTGGCTACACCTTC. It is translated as CASTRVGGGYTF.